The rows below give T cell receptor beta chains drawn from one sample of a study of blood T cell repertoires in COVID-19. Profiling relied on immunoSEQ multiplex PCR, and the TCRdb table lists in-frame clones only, not all of them. The sample comprises roughly 200,000 clones, 80% to 90% of which are singletons, and 3.8% rests with the top ten. The sequenced sample consisted of PBMCs or T cells enriched from blood (not recorded which). These receptors were taken from a woman aged 40-49 years with acute COVID-19. Each CDR3 is given with its conserved first and last residue. A D gene is named only where the DNA matches it firmly. The size entry is marked missing in some rows and otherwise reads once, few, many or a size class.

V,J,D,size,DNA,CDR3
TRBV5-1,TRBJ2-7,NA,NA,TGCGCCAGCAGCCCGGACGGAGGCGAGCAGTACTTC,CASSPDGGEQYF
TRBV3-1/TRBV3-2,TRBJ1-2,TRBD1,NA,TGTGCCAGCAGCCCAGGGGGAGGTGGCTACACCTTC,CASSPGGGGYTF
TRBV19,TRBJ2-6,TRBD1,NA,TGTGCCAGTAGTATGGACAGGCTTGGGGCCAACGTCCTGACTTTC,CASSMDRLGANVLTF
TRBV12-3/TRBV12-4,TRBJ2-7,TRBD1,NA,TGTGCCAGCAGTTACCGACAGGGGTTCGAGCAGTACTTC,CASSYRQGFEQYF
TRBV28,TRBJ1-6,NA,NA,TGTGCCAGCAGTTCTAGCCCCAGGGGCTCACCCCTCCACTTT,CASSSSPRGSPLHF
TRBV5-6,TRBJ1-5,NA,NA,TGTGCCAGCAGCTTGGCCGAGGAACTAAGGCAGCCCCAGCATTTT,CASSLAEELRQPQHF
TRBV4-1,TRBJ2-2,NA,NA,TGCGCCAGCAGCCATAAAAGCCTAGCCGGGCCCGGGGAGCTGTTTTTT,CASSHKSLAGPGELFF
TRBV5-1,TRBJ2-7,TRBD2,NA,TGCGCCAGCAGCTTGGCAGTCCTTAGCGGGAGTAGCGACGAGCAGTACTTC,CASSLAVLSGSSDEQYF
TRBV27,TRBJ1-5,NA,NA,TGTGCCAGCAGTATACAGGGTTGGGGGCCCCAGCATTTT,CASSIQGWGPQHF
TRBV29-1,TRBJ1-1,TRBD1,once,TGCAGCGCTGGACAGGGGAAGGGTGAAGCTTTCTTT,CSAGQGKGEAFF
TRBV6-5,TRBJ1-1,NA,NA,TGTGCCAGCAGTTACGGAGACACTGAAGCTTTCTTT,CASSYGDTEAFF
TRBV28,TRBJ1-2,TRBD1,NA,TGTGCCAGCAGTTACCGGGACAGGTCCTACTATGGCTACACCTTC,CASSYRDRSYYGYTF
TRBV7-3,TRBJ2-7,NA,few,TGTGCCAGCAGCTTAGGGTCCCCCTCAGACGGGACCTACGAGCAGTACTTC,CASSLGSPSDGTYEQYF
TRBV11-1,TRBJ2-1,TRBD2,once,TGTGCCAGCAGCGGGGAGGGCGGGACTAGACGCAATGAGCAGTTCTTC,CASSGEGGTRRNEQFF
TRBV11-3,TRBJ2-7,NA,NA,TGTGCCAGCAGCTTAGACACGGGGTACGAGCAGTACTTC,CASSLDTGYEQYF
TRBV29-1,TRBJ2-1,NA,NA,TGCAGCGTTGAAGATCCCCTGAGCAATGAGCAGTTCTTC,CSVEDPLSNEQFF